This T cell receptor (beta chain) was retrieved from a study of Ad26.COV2.S vaccination and SARS-CoV-2 variants. Overall study findings and caveats: Spike-specific TCR breadth was greater in vaccine than placebo recipients.

Treatment defined: 15 to 20 received Ad26.COV2.S at low or high dose, single or two shots; a few received placebo; per-sample allocation not given. After the first vaccine or placebo injection, samples were drawn on day 63. Data came from immunoSEQ multiplex PCR; TCRdb stores just in-frame clones and leaves some out. Among 400,000 to 450,000 clones listed, 80% to 95% were seen once. With 4 bases clipped from V and 4 bases from J, the junction kept 5 bases outside the gene matches. CDR3 length: 15 residues. From germline, CDR1 is MNHEY and CDR2 SVGAGI. Comments on this clone: The antigen remains undetermined.

This specimen consisted of peripheral blood, obtained in a trial of Ad26.COV2.S vaccine versus placebo. This TCR came from a person aged 18-60 years who received the Ad26.COV2.S COVID-19 vaccine or a placebo. V and J are TRBV6-5 and TRBJ2-1; 9 positions agree with TRBD2. DNA for the CDR3: TGTGCCAGCAGTTTCCCTAGCGGGGAATACAATGAGCAGTTCTTC. The encoded protein is CASSFPSGEYNEQFF.